This T cell receptor beta chain was found in a study of PD-1 blockade in classical Hodgkin lymphoma. TCRdb's copy holds only in-frame clones and misses some; the assay was immunoSEQ multiplex PCR. The sample contains about 98,000 clones, approximately 92% of which appear only once. Patients all relapsed after autologous stem cell transplantation, and there was variation in brentuximab vedotin exposure. Germline loops: CDR1 SGHRS, CDR2 YFSETQ. The V gene lost 1 base and the J gene lost 2 bases, with 6 bases spanning the gap. The CDR3 consists of 14 residues. This receptor was taken from a human donor with classical Hodgkin lymphoma. The sequencing here drew on peripheral blood mononuclear cells (PBMCs), taken at baseline. This chain joins TRBV5-1 and TRBJ2-2, with D perhaps TRBD2 (5 bases). The CDR3 sequence is CASSLTSNTGELFF. The CDR3 DNA reads as TGCGCCAGCAGCTTGACTAGTAACACCGGGGAGCTGTTTTTT.